Below, 20 T cell receptor beta chains from the same sample are listed, as sequenced in a study of blood T cell repertoires in COVID-19. Using immunoSEQ multiplex PCR, the repertoire was profiled, and TCRdb retains in-frame clones only, with some absent. In the table there are under 250,000 clones, approximately 84% of which are singletons. The sample consisted of peripheral blood. The receptors stem from a man in his fifties or sixties with active or convalescent COVID-19.

This clone came up once. The chain links TRBV19 to TRBJ2-2; the D is unclear. The V gene lost 6 bases and the J gene lost 0 bases, with 8 bases spanning the gap. CDR1 LNHDA and CDR2 SQIVND come from the germline V gene (reference sequence). The CDR3 totals 14 residues. Here the CDR3 DNA reads TGTGCCAGTAGCCCCAGGACGAACACCGGGGAGCTGTTTTTT. This encodes CASSPRTNTGELFF.

This sequence joins TRBV9 and TRBJ2-5; 7 nucleotides agree with TRBD2. The CDR3 totals 15 residues. Trimming cost V 4 bases and J 2 bases; bases outside gene matches: 8. The germline gives CDR1 SGDLS, CDR2 YYNGEE. In DNA, the CDR3 is TGTGCCAGCAGCAAGGGGACTATAAGACAAGAGACCCAGTACTTC. It translates to CASSKGTIRQETQYF.

J is TRBJ2-3 and V is TRBV7-2, with a tentative D call TRBD1 (5 bases). The CDR3 loop spans 17 amino acids. Trimming cost V 5 bases and J 0 bases, with 18 bases left between them. Germline V gives CDR1 SGHTA, CDR2 FQGNSA. In DNA form, the CDR3 reads TGTGCCAGCAGCACCGACAGTGCGTTAACTAGCACAGATACGCAGTATTTT. Protein product: CASSTDSALTSTDTQYF.

The chain recombines TRBV4-1 with TRBJ1-2; D uncertain. Trimming cost V 3 bases and J 0 bases, with 14 bases left between them. CDR1 MGHRA and CDR2 YSYEKL come from the germline V gene. The CDR3 spans 16 residues. The CDR3 loop reads CASSQPGTRTNYGYTF. The CDR3 coding sequence is TGCGCCAGCAGCCAGCCAGGTACACGAACTAACTATGGCTACACCTTC.

This clone was counted only a few times. The chain joins TRBV5-5 to TRBJ2-2; 7 bases match TRBD1. V shed 0 bases, J shed 8 bases, and the junction held 7 bases outside the gene matches. This CDR3 is 15 amino acids long. The germline gives CDR1 SGHKS, CDR2 YYEKEE (reference sequence). The CDR3 is CASSLGDSILGELFF. The DNA of the CDR3 is TGTGCCAGCAGCTTGGGGGACAGCATACTTGGGGAGCTGTTTTTT.

The chain is built from TRBV6-1 and TRBJ1-2, with 8 bases matching TRBD1. This CDR3 spans 12 amino acids. The trim removed 3 bases at V and 6 bases at J, leaving 0 bases unmatched. The germline gives CDR1 MNHNS, CDR2 SASEGT. CDR3 DNA: TGTGCCAGCAGTGAGACAGGGGATGGCTACACCTTC. Its translation is CASSETGDGYTF.

V and J are TRBV4-1 and TRBJ2-1, with 8 positions matching TRBD1. Germline V gene lookup returns CDR1 MGHRA and CDR2 YSYEKL. V was clipped by 1 base and J by 5 bases; unmatched bases: 4. The CDR3 runs 15 residues. The CDR3 DNA reads TGCGCCAGCAGCCAAGGTGAGACAGGGGACAATGAGCAGTTCTTC. Its protein is CASSQGETGDNEQFF.

V is TRBV2 and J is TRBJ2-7, with D possibly being TRBD2 (5 bases). Trimming removed 3 bases from V and 7 bases from J, with 13 bases in between. Per germline, CDR1 SNHLY and CDR2 FYNNEI. This CDR3 has 13 amino acids. CDR3 nucleotides: TGTGCCAGCAGTGACCGGGTTCCGGGGGAGCAGTACTTC. It translates to CASSDRVPGEQYF.

The rearrangement uses TRBV5-5 and TRBJ2-4; 11 nucleotides line up with TRBD2. The CDR3 has 13 residues. After removal of 9 bases from V and 3 bases from J, the junction contained 2 bases not matched to a gene. CDR1 and CDR2 (germline): SGHKS, YYEKEE (reference sequence). The CDR3 DNA sequence: TGTGCCACCGGACTAGCGGGCAAAAACATTCAGTACTTC. Protein: CATGLAGKNIQYF. The full variable domain, in which reference TRBV5-5 and TRBJ2-4 provide the parts outside the CDR3, is DAGVTQSPTHLIKTRGQQVTLRCSPISGHKSVSWYQQVLGQGPQFIFQYYEKEERGRGNFPDRFSARQFPNYSSELNVNALLLGDSALYLCATGLAGKNIQYFGAGTRLSVL.

The rearrangement joins TRBV7-3 to TRBJ2-7, with 9 bases identical to TRBD2. CDR1 and CDR2 (germline): SGHTA, FQGTGA. CDR3 length: 15 residues. Trimming took 1 base from V and 2 from J; bases not matched to a gene: 3. The DNA for the CDR3 is TGTGCCAGCAGCTTAAAAGGCGGGGGGGCCTACGAGCAGTACTTC. This sequence encodes CASSLKGGGAYEQYF.

The chain couples TRBV7-3 to TRBJ2-5; 7 positions agree with TRBD2. Germline assignment: CDR1 SGHTA and CDR2 FQGTGA. J was trimmed by 2 bases and V by 5 bases; bases with no gene match: 2. The CDR3 is 13 residues long. CDR3 nucleotide sequence: TGTGCCAGCAGCCCTAGCGGTCAAGAGACCCAGTACTTC. It codes for CASSPSGQETQYF.

This clone came up once. The chain joins TRBV7-2 to TRBJ1-2; D call uncertain. Germline loops: CDR1 SGHTA, CDR2 FQGNSA. V was cut by 1 base and J by 2 bases, with 11 bases left in between. The CDR3 is 15 amino acids. The CDR3 region has the DNA TGTGCCAGCAGCTTAGGGAGGGCGGAGAACTATGGCTACACCTTC. Residues: CASSLGRAENYGYTF. The whole variable domain, remainder taken from reference TRBV7-2 and TRBJ1-2, is GAGVSQSPSNKVTEKGKDVELRCDPISGHTALYWYRQSLGQGLEFLIYFQGNSAPDKSGLPSDRFSAERTGGSVSTLTIQRTQQEDSAVYLCASSLGRAENYGYTFGSGTRLTVV.

V gene TRBV5-1 combines with J gene TRBJ1-2; 7 nucleotides match TRBD1. The V segment lost 0 bases and the J segment 3 bases; nucleotides outside the gene matches: 2. The CDR3 runs 14 residues. The germline gives CDR1 SGHRS, CDR2 YFSETQ. The CDR3 DNA follows: TGCGCCAGCAGCTTGGGGGACAGACACTATGGCTACACCTTC. Protein: CASSLGDRHYGYTF.

The chain employs TRBV7-8 and TRBJ1-2, with D perhaps matching TRBD1 (5 bases). Germline assignment: CDR1 SGHVS and CDR2 FQNEAQ. The CDR3 is made up of 14 amino acids. V lost 5 bases and J 11 bases, leaving 21 bases between the germline ends. This CDR3 reads CASSQEHDSRRYTF. CDR3 sequence (DNA): TGTGCCAGCAGCCAAGAACACGACAGCCGCAGGTACACCTTC.

The gene calls are TRBV13 and TRBJ2-3; D perhaps matches TRBD2 (7 bases). The ends were cut back, 4 bases at V and 0 bases at J, with 17 bases in the middle. The CDR3 is 17 amino acids. CDR1 and CDR2 from the germline V gene are PRHDT and FYEKMQ (reference sequence). The CDR3 spells CASSSLGGALSTDTQYF. CDR3 nucleotides: TGTGCCAGCAGCTCCCTAGGGGGGGCACTTAGCACAGATACGCAGTATTTT.

This chain joins TRBV9 and TRBJ2-2, with a weak D call TRBD2 (6 bases). Germline V CDR1 and CDR2: SGDLS, YYNGEE. V was cut by 4 bases and J by 4 bases, with 17 bases left in between. The CDR3 totals 16 residues. CDR3 nucleotide sequence: TGTGCCAGCAGCCGGGCGGGGCTTAGTTCCACCGGGGAGCTGTTTTTT. Its translation: CASSRAGLSSTGELFF.

The CDR3 region is CASSSGNQPQHF. CDR3 in DNA: TGTGCCAGCAGTTCGGGGAATCAGCCCCAGCATTTT. The gene calls are TRBV28 and TRBJ1-5; D is unresolved. The V end lost 4 bases, the J end lost 4 bases, and 5 bases lay between the germline ends. Germline CDR1 is MDHEN and CDR2 is SYDVKM. This CDR3 is built from 12 residues.

CDR3 nucleotides: TGTGCCAGCAGATATGGGAGCGTCCGCGAGCAGTACTTC. As protein: CASRYGSVREQYF. The rearrangement joins TRBV12-3 or TRBV12-4 to TRBJ2-7; maybe TRBD2 (5 bases). The CDR3 totals 13 residues. The V gene lost 6 bases and the J gene lost 6 bases, with 15 bases spanning the gap.

The CDR3 loop is CASSEYPTSTDTQYF. In DNA, the CDR3 is TGTGCCAGCAGTGAATACCCAACTAGCACAGATACGCAGTATTTT. The chain uses TRBV6-1 and TRBJ2-3, with D unclear. The germline V and J ends were trimmed by 2 bases and 0 bases, with 9 bases remaining between them. The CDR3 extends over 15 amino acids. CDR1 is MNHNS, CDR2 SASEGT, per germline.

The V call is TRBV10-3, the J call TRBJ1-2; 9 nucleotides align to TRBD1. J lost 6 bases, V lost 4 bases, and 6 bases had no gene match. The CDR3 is 14 amino acids. Germline V gene sequence: CDR1 ENHRY, CDR2 SYGVKD. CDR3 residues: CAISGTGTGNGYTF. The DNA for the CDR3 is TGTGCCATCAGTGGGACTGGGACAGGGAATGGCTACACCTTC.